This TCR beta chain was documented in a study of blood T cell repertoires in COVID-19. Germline V gene data show CDR1 as LNHDA and CDR2 as SQIVND (reference sequence). This CDR3 region has 18 residues. Unmatched junction bases numbered 14, after V lost 4 bases and J lost 4 bases. Seattle's cohort entered during active infection and was followed longitudinally. Sequenced by immunoSEQ multiplex PCR; TCRdb stores in-frame clones only, minus some. This sample has 200,000 to 300,000 clones, with roughly 91% found just once. The TCR sequence derives from a man aged 25-45 years with COVID-19, enrolled during active disease. V is TRBV19 and J is TRBJ1-1, with TRBD1 identical over 11 bases. What was sequenced was peripheral blood. The CDR3: CASSRTGTGGYQGTEAFF. In nucleotides, the CDR3 is TGTGCCAGTAGTAGGACCGGGACAGGGGGTTATCAGGGCACTGAAGCTTTCTTT.